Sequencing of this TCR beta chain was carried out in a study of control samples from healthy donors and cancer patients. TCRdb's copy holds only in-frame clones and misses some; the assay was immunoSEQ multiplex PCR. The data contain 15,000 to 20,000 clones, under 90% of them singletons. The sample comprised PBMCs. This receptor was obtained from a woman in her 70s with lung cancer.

The CDR3 sequence is CASSLRSQILLTF. DNA for the CDR3: TGTGCCAGCAGTTTAAGGTCCCAGATCCTTTTGACTTTC. This chain connects TRBV12-3 or TRBV12-4 to TRBJ2-6; D ambiguous. CDR3 length: 13 residues. V lost 2 bases to trimming and J lost 17 bases, with 16 bases between them.